This T cell receptor beta chain originates from a study of T cell responses to AZD1222 COVID-19 vaccine. Study-level background: Investigators merged groups given second doses at roughly 4 or roughly 12 weeks. Study-wide results and limits: Unmutated variant regions are reportedly targeted by nearly half of spike-specific TCRs.

As regards this clone: Antigen specificity is unknown.

Produced via immunoSEQ multiplex PCR; TCRdb's table is partial and in-frame only. The top ten clones hold more than 1.3% of a sample with around 79,000 clones, about 85% of them seen once. Between the trimmed V and J ends, which lost 0 bases and 1 base, there was a span of 10 bases. The V gene's germline CDR1 is LGHNA and CDR2 YSLEER. The CDR3 loop spans 15 amino acids. This receptor was obtained from an adult in good health. The sample consisted of peripheral blood, taken on day 0 of AZD1222 vaccination. The chain couples TRBV4-3 to TRBJ2-7; D is unresolved. In nucleotides, the CDR3 is TGCGCCAGCAGCCAAGATCGCGCCAGTTCCTACGAGCAGTACTTC. Translation: CASSQDRASSYEQYF.